A single sample gave rise to the 24 T cell receptor beta chains below, sequenced in a study of CD8+ T cells in alopecia areata. Extracted from the samples, RNA was reverse transcribed into cDNA to serve as the sequencing template. TCRdb's copy holds only in-frame clones and misses some; the assay was immunoSEQ multiplex PCR. There are 200,000 to 250,000 clones in the sample; 64% occur only once, and 4% to 4.5% lies in the top ten. Treatment noted: oral pan-JAK inhibitor, 5-10 mg twice daily. The specimen comprised CD4+ T cells sorted from blood, sampled at week 4, from a patient treated with tofacitinib. These receptors all stem from a human donor with alopecia areata.

V usage is TRBV4-3 and J usage is TRBJ1-2, with 9 bases that match TRBD1. After removal of 4 bases from V and 3 bases from J, the junction contained 6 bases not matched to a gene. Germline V lookup: CDR1 LGHNA, CDR2 YSLEER. The CDR3 is 15 amino acids. The CDR3 DNA reads TGCGCCAGCAGCCGCTTATGGACAGGGGACTATGGCTACACCTTC. The encoded protein is CASSRLWTGDYGYTF.

This clone was seen ten or more times. The J gene is TRBJ2-3, the V gene TRBV7-2; 8 bases match TRBD2. The junction had 9 bases not matched to a gene; V was cut back by 1 base and J by 3 bases. CDR3 length: 17 amino acids. Germline V gives CDR1 SGHTA, CDR2 FQGNSA. The CDR3 DNA sequence: TGTGCCAGCAGCTTAGGGGCCCTAGCGGGTAGAACAGATACGCAGTATTTT. The encoded protein is CASSLGALAGRTDTQYF.

The chain links TRBV6-5 to TRBJ2-5; D is unclear. The CDR3 loop spans 12 amino acids. Germline CDR1 reads MNHEY; CDR2 reads SVGAGI. The V end lost 6 bases, the J end lost 4 bases, and 9 bases lay between the germline ends. CDR3 coding DNA: TGTGCCAGCAGCTTTAATAGAGAGACCCAGTACTTC. Amino acids: CASSFNRETQYF.

This clone was seen a handful of times. The same CDR3 is also encoded by other DNA sequences in this sample. The chain is built from TRBV6-5 and TRBJ2-2; no clear D. The germline gives CDR1 MNHEY, CDR2 SVGAGI. Trimming shortened V by 8 bases and J by 2 bases, and 6 bases separated the two germline ends. The CDR3 has 12 amino acids. CDR3 nucleotides: TGTGCCAGCGGATCCAACACCGGGGAGCTGTTTTTT. Protein product: CASGSNTGELFF.

The V gene is TRBV18, the J gene TRBJ1-2, with D uncertain. Looked up from germline, CDR1 is KGHSH and CDR2 is LQKENI. This CDR3 region has 14 residues. V lost 3 bases, J lost 4 bases, and 12 bases lay in between. The CDR3 DNA reads TGTGCCAGCTCACCGTCGGGAGGAGGCTATGGCTACACCTTC. Translation gives CASSPSGGGYGYTF. The full variable domain, with the rest looked up from reference TRBV18 and TRBJ1-2, is NAGVMQNPRHLVRRRGQEARLRCSPMKGHSHVYWYRQLPEEGLKFMVYLQKENIIDESGMPKERFSAEFPKEGPSILRIQQVVRGDSAAYFCASSPSGGGYGYTFGSGTRLTVV.

This clone occurred once. The chain links TRBV5-8 to TRBJ1-5; D is ambiguous. Trimming left V 2 bases short and J 3 bases short, with 9 bases between. The CDR3 has 14 amino acids. Germline V gene lookup returns CDR1 SGHTS and CDR2 YDEGEE. The CDR3 here is CASSLPFPNQPQHF. CDR3 coding DNA: TGTGCCAGCAGCTTACCCTTCCCCAATCAGCCCCAGCATTTT.

This rearrangement joins TRBV9 to TRBJ1-4; no definite D call. CDR1 is SGDLS, CDR2 YYNGEE, per germline. V gave up 4 bases and J gave up 6 bases, with 7 bases separating them. The length of the CDR3 is 12 residues. The CDR3 nucleotides are TGTGCCAGCAGCCGTGAACATGAAAAACTGTTTTTT. It translates to CASSREHEKLFF.

This chain joins TRBV27 and TRBJ2-4, with TRBD2 matching 7 bases. The CDR3 covers 15 residues. The V gene's germline CDR1 is MNHEY and CDR2 SMNVEV (reference sequence). Unmatched junction bases numbered 6, after V lost 7 bases and J lost 0 bases. This chain's CDR3 is CASTGWGGAKNIQYF. In DNA, the CDR3 is TGTGCCAGCACAGGCTGGGGGGGAGCCAAAAACATTCAGTACTTC.

The chain joins TRBV29-1 to TRBJ2-3, with 8 bases aligning to TRBD2. The V and J ends lost 6 bases and 0 bases, in that order; junction bases with no gene match: 11. The CDR3 contains 16 residues. CDR1 is SQVTM, CDR2 ANQGSEA, per germline. The CDR3 sequence: CSVSRFSGVSTDTQYF. Written as DNA, the CDR3 is TGCAGCGTCTCGCGATTTAGCGGGGTTAGCACAGATACGCAGTATTTT.

This clone was counted a few times. The V gene is TRBV7-8, the J gene TRBJ2-4; D remains ambiguous. The germline V gene has CDR1 SGHVS and CDR2 FQNEAQ. CDR3 size: 15 residues. The V end was cut by 5 bases, the J end by 5 bases, with 16 bases between. CDR3 sequence: CASSKGRRRENIQYF. As DNA, the CDR3 is TGTGCCAGCAGCAAAGGCCGGCGGCGAGAAAACATTCAGTACTTC.

Only a few counts were recorded for this clone. This sequence joins TRBV2 and TRBJ1-5; possible D gene TRBD1, 6 bases. CDR3 length: 14 residues. V lost 4 bases and J lost 4, with 11 bases in between. From germline, CDR1 is SNHLY and CDR2 FYNNEI. The CDR3 bases are TGTGCCAGCAGTGTTCTGGACAGTAATCAGCCCCAGCATTTT. It encodes CASSVLDSNQPQHF.

V gene TRBV4-3 combines with J gene TRBJ2-2; D possibly uses TRBD1 or TRBD2 (5 bases each). Germline lookup yields CDR1 LGHNA and CDR2 YSLEER. The CDR3 has 15 amino acids. V was pared by 5 bases and J by 7 bases, with 17 bases between. The CDR3 reads CASSFPPPGLGELFF. The CDR3 DNA reads TGCGCCAGCAGCTTCCCCCCCCCGGGGCTCGGGGAGCTGTTTTTT.

The genes are TRBV9 and TRBJ2-5, with 7 bases aligning to TRBD1. CDR3 length: 16 residues. Trimming at V came to 0 bases and at J to 4 bases, leaving 9 bases not matched to a gene. Germline lookup yields CDR1 SGDLS and CDR2 YYNGEE. DNA for the CDR3: TGTGCCAGCAGCGTAGAACCCGGGGCAGGGGGAGAGACCCAGTACTTC. Its protein product is CASSVEPGAGGETQYF. Looking up the rest from reference TRBV9 and TRBJ2-5 gives the full variable domain: DSGVTQTPKHLITATGQRVTLRCSPRSGDLSVYWYQQSLDQGLQFLIQYYNGEERAKGNILERFSAQQFPDLHSELNLSSLELGDSALYFCASSVEPGAGGETQYFGPGTRLLVL.

J is TRBJ1-2 and V is TRBV6-6, with 9 bases fitting TRBD1. With V trimmed by 6 bases and J by 2 bases, 7 bases remained unmatched. This CDR3 region has 15 residues. Germline lookup yields CDR1 MNHNY and CDR2 SVGAGI (reference sequence). As DNA, the CDR3 is TGTGCCAGCAGCGATGGACAGGGGAGGAACTATGGCTACACCTTC. The encoded protein is CASSDGQGRNYGYTF.

The chain combines TRBV5-6 with TRBJ1-1; a possible D gene is TRBD1 (6 bases). In germline, CDR1 is SGHDT, CDR2 YYEEEE. Trimming pared 2 bases from V and 0 bases from J, leaving 17 bases between. This CDR3 comprises 17 residues. For the CDR3, the DNA is TGTGCCAGCAGCTTAATACAGGGCCCGCGGATGAACACTGAAGCTTTCTTT. Amino acids: CASSLIQGPRMNTEAFF.

This chain uses TRBV10-2 with TRBJ2-5; maybe TRBD2 (6 bases). The CDR3 is 13 amino acids. Looked up from germline, CDR1 is WSHSY and CDR2 is SAAADI. The V gene lost 8 bases and the J gene lost 4 bases, with 14 bases spanning the gap. The CDR3 DNA follows: TGCGCCAGCTTCGAGCGGCGGGGAGAGACCCAGTACTTC. This sequence encodes CASFERRGETQYF.

The chain is built from TRBV5-1 and TRBJ1-2, with TRBD1 identical over 8 bases. The junction had 1 base not matched to a gene; V was cut back by 0 bases and J by 6 bases. This CDR3 is built from 13 residues. Per the germline V gene, CDR1 is SGHRS and CDR2 is YFSETQ. This CDR3 reads CASSLGQGNGYTF. The DNA of the CDR3 is TGCGCCAGCAGCTTGGGACAGGGGAATGGCTACACCTTC.

The chain joins TRBV9 to TRBJ2-1; D ambiguous. CDR1 SGDLS and CDR2 YYNGEE come from the germline V gene. V was shortened by 3 bases and J by 7 bases, with 8 bases between the two germline ends. The CDR3 totals 12 residues. The CDR3 sequence: CASSGWRNEQFF. The CDR3 DNA follows: TGTGCCAGCAGCGGGTGGAGAAATGAGCAGTTCTTC. The whole variable domain, filled in from reference TRBV9 and TRBJ2-1, reads DSGVTQTPKHLITATGQRVTLRCSPRSGDLSVYWYQQSLDQGLQFLIQYYNGEERAKGNILERFSAQQFPDLHSELNLSSLELGDSALYFCASSGWRNEQFFGPGTRLTVL.

This clone was counted only a few times. The chain is built from TRBV5-6 and TRBJ2-5; no definite D call. Germline assignment: CDR1 SGHDT and CDR2 YYEEEE. Trimming removed 4 bases from V and 4 bases from J, with 5 bases in between. The CDR3 length is 11 residues. This CDR3 reads CASSQRETQYF. CDR3 nucleotide sequence: TGTGCCAGCAGCCAAAGAGAGACCCAGTACTTC.

About this clone itself: This sample includes further DNA sequences coding for the same CDR3. The rearrangement joins TRBV30 to TRBJ1-5; tentatively, D is TRBD1 (5 bases). The CDR3 contains 13 residues. V was cut by 2 bases and J by 6 bases, with 11 bases left in between. Per the germline V gene, CDR1 is GTSNPN and CDR2 is SVGIG (reference sequence). The CDR3 sequence is CAWSRQGVQPQHF. The CDR3 DNA is TGTGCCTGGAGTCGGCAGGGTGTTCAGCCCCAGCATTTT. The entire variable domain, with the rest obtained from reference TRBV30 and TRBJ1-5, is as follows: SQTIHQWPATLVQPVGSPLSLECTVEGTSNPNLYWYRQAAGRGLQLLFYSVGIGQISSEVPQNLSASRPQDRQFILSSKKLLLSDSGFYLCAWSRQGVQPQHFGDGTRLSIL.

This clone was picked up one time. The chain links TRBV10-3 to TRBJ2-1, with D possibly being TRBD1 (5 bases). This CDR3 spans 16 amino acids. Looked up from germline, CDR1 is ENHRY and CDR2 is SYGVKD. Deletions cut 7 bases from V and 8 bases from J, with 24 bases between. CDR3 sequence (DNA): TGTGCCATCAACCGCCAAACAGGTCACAATGGGCATGAGCAGTTCTTC. Its translation is CAINRQTGHNGHEQFF.

V usage is TRBV7-9 and J usage is TRBJ2-7; maybe TRBD2 (5 bases). The germline V and J ends were trimmed by 1 base and 10 bases, with 8 bases remaining between them. This CDR3 has 11 residues. Per the germline V gene, CDR1 is SEHNR and CDR2 is FQNEAQ (reference sequence). CDR3 bases: TGTGCCAGCAGCTTAGGAACGGGACAGTACTTC. As protein: CASSLGTGQYF.

The chain combines TRBV6-5 with TRBJ1-2; 10 bases are a match to TRBD1. This CDR3 comprises 15 residues. Germline CDR1 reads MNHEY; CDR2 reads SVGAGI. V was clipped by 7 bases and J by 1 base; unmatched bases: 6. As DNA, the CDR3 is TGTGCCAGCATCGGGACAGGGGATTATAACTATGGCTACACCTTC. Translating it yields CASIGTGDYNYGYTF.

The chain couples TRBV5-1 to TRBJ2-2; 9 bases align to TRBD2. The germline V gene has CDR1 SGHRS and CDR2 YFSETQ. The trim removed 7 bases at V and 6 bases at J, leaving 10 bases unmatched. The length of the CDR3 is 15 residues. CDR3 sequence reads: CASQLLGLASGELFF. The CDR3 bases are TGCGCCAGCCAGCTACTAGGACTAGCGTCCGGGGAGCTGTTTTTT. Supplemented by reference TRBV5-1 and TRBJ2-2, the full variable domain reads KAGVTQTPRYLIKTRGQQVTLSCSPISGHRSVSWYQQTPGQGLQFLFEYFSETQRNKGNFPGRFSGRQFSNSRSEMNVSTLELGDSALYLCASQLLGLASGELFFGEGSRLTVL.